Below are 15 T cell receptor beta chains sequenced from a single sample in a study of blood T cell repertoires in COVID-19. The repertoire was sequenced with immunoSEQ multiplex PCR; TCRdb's copy has only in-frame clones and lacks some. The table shows under 300,000 clones, with 70% to 90% occurring only once. Source material: peripheral blood. These receptors were collected from a woman aged 40 to 50 who had recovered from COVID-19.

This clone occurred a few times. This chain links TRBV7-9 with TRBJ1-2; tentative D call: TRBD1 (5 bases). The CDR3 extends over 13 amino acids. Germline lookup yields CDR1 SEHNR and CDR2 FQNEAQ (reference sequence). Trimming stripped 5 bases from V and 7 bases from J, with 14 bases between. The CDR3 sequence: CASSEGLWGGYTF. For the CDR3, the DNA is TGTGCCAGCAGCGAGGGACTATGGGGTGGCTACACCTTC.

This clone was recorded a few times. V usage is TRBV3-1 (or the pseudogene TRBV3-2) and J usage is TRBJ1-6; D possibly corresponds to TRBD1 (6 bases). Germline loops: CDR1 LGHDT, CDR2 YNNKEL (reference sequence). Trimming took off 1 base at V and 7 bases at J, with 14 bases between the two ends. The CDR3 is 16 residues long. CDR3 in DNA: TGTGCCAGCAGCCAAGGAGGGGGGGCGAGGAATTCACCCCTCCACTTT. Its translation: CASSQGGGARNSPLHF.

The chain is built from TRBV18 and TRBJ1-2; D ambiguous. The germline V and J ends were trimmed by 2 bases and 3 bases, with 7 bases remaining between them. This CDR3 is built from 13 residues. Germline CDR1 KGHSH, CDR2 LQKENI. This CDR3 reads CASSPAEDYGYTF. In nucleotides, the CDR3 is TGTGCCAGCTCACCAGCAGAGGACTATGGCTACACCTTC.

J is TRBJ2-7 and V is TRBV27; 10 bases line up with TRBD1. The junction had 6 bases not matched to a gene; V was cut back by 3 bases and J by 4 bases. In germline, CDR1 is MNHEY, CDR2 SMNVEV (reference sequence). CDR3 length equals 15 residues. The DNA for the CDR3 is TGTGCCAGCAGTTTTGGAGGACAGGGGGGATACGAGCAGTACTTC. As protein: CASSFGGQGGYEQYF.

The chain has TRBV27 and TRBJ1-2; D is perhaps TRBD1 (6 bases). CDR3 length: 13 amino acids. CDR1 is MNHEY, CDR2 SMNVEV, per germline (reference sequence). The ends were cut back, 3 bases at V and 3 bases at J, with 8 bases in the middle. The CDR3 loop is CASSFGTHYGYTF. The CDR3 bases are TGTGCCAGCAGTTTTGGGACACACTATGGCTACACCTTC.

This chain uses TRBV3-1 (or the pseudogene TRBV3-2) with TRBJ2-1, with 12 bases matching TRBD2. There are 16 residues in the CDR3. V lost 2 bases and J lost 7; bases outside the gene matches: 6. Germline V CDR1 and CDR2: LGHDT, YNNKEL (reference sequence). The CDR3 DNA follows: TGTGCCAGCAGCCAAACCGGGACTAGCGGGTTGAATGAGCAGTTCTTC. Its translation is CASSQTGTSGLNEQFF.

This chain connects TRBV19 to TRBJ2-3; TRBD1 might be the D (5 bases). With 7 bases removed from V and 0 bases from J, the gap between germline ends came to 11 bases. The CDR3 has 14 amino acids. Looked up from germline, CDR1 is LNHDA and CDR2 is SQIVND (reference sequence). The CDR3 sequence is CASKVTASTDTQYF. For the CDR3, the DNA is TGTGCCAGTAAGGTGACAGCTAGCACAGATACGCAGTATTTT.

The chain recombines TRBV7-9 with TRBJ2-7; a possible D gene is TRBD2 (7 bases). Trimming took off 5 bases at V and 2 bases at J, with 16 bases between the two ends. This CDR3 contains 15 residues. Germline-derived CDR1 and CDR2 are SEHNR and FQNEAQ (reference sequence). The CDR3 bases are TGTGCCAGCAGCGGAAATCGGGGGGCCCCCTACGAGCAGTACTTC. It translates to CASSGNRGAPYEQYF.

The J gene is TRBJ2-7, the V gene TRBV20-1; D gene ambiguous. The germline V gene encodes CDR1 DFQATT and CDR2 SNEGSKA (reference sequence). The CDR3 covers 11 residues. V lost 3 bases and J lost 2, with 5 bases in between. CDR3 nucleotide sequence: TGCAGTGCTAGGGAGCCCTACGAGCAGTACTTC. Its translation is CSAREPYEQYF.

V usage is TRBV12-3 or TRBV12-4 and J usage is TRBJ2-1, with 9 bases aligning to TRBD2. J gave up 6 bases and V 6 bases, and 3 bases lay outside the gene matches. The CDR3 consists of 13 residues. The CDR3 DNA reads TGTGCCAGCAGGCTAGCGGGGCGCAATGAGCAGTTCTTC. Its translation is CASRLAGRNEQFF.

The chain recombines TRBV4-3 with TRBJ2-4, with 11 positions matching TRBD1. V was pared by 4 bases and J by 2 bases, with 13 bases of the junction left unmatched. The CDR3 runs 19 residues. Germline V gene data show CDR1 as LGHNA and CDR2 as YSLEER. CDR3 coding DNA: TGCGCCAGCAGCCTAGACCCTGGACAGGGGGCAAACACCAAAAACATTCAGTACTTC. Translated, it gives CASSLDPGQGANTKNIQYF.

This clone was found once. The rearrangement links TRBV6-4 to TRBJ2-6, with D possibly matching TRBD2 (7 bases). Trimming shortened V by 2 bases and J by 2 bases, and 10 bases separated the two germline ends. Germline CDR1 and CDR2: MRHNA and SNTAGT. This CDR3 is built from 16 residues. The CDR3 DNA reads as TGTGCCAGCAGTGACAGGGGGGGAACTGGGGCCAACGTCCTGACTTTC. This gives the protein CASSDRGGTGANVLTF.

This clone is a singleton in its sample. This chain uses TRBV4-3 with TRBJ1-2, with TRBD1 as a possible D gene (6 bases). Germline CDR1 and CDR2: LGHNA and YSLEER. Between the trimmed V and J ends, which lost 2 bases and 4 bases, there was a span of 17 bases. There are 16 residues in the CDR3. CDR3 sequence reads: CASSQKGDTYPYGYTF. The CDR3 DNA is TGCGCCAGCAGCCAAAAGGGGGACACCTATCCCTATGGCTACACCTTC.

The chain links TRBV5-4 to TRBJ2-5, with D hard to call. Germline loops: CDR1 SGHNT, CDR2 YYREEE (reference sequence). The V gene lost 3 bases and the J gene lost 2 bases, with 11 bases spanning the gap. The length of the CDR3 is 14 residues. CDR3 in amino acids: CASSSSSTQETQYF. DNA for the CDR3: TGTGCCAGCAGCTCCTCTTCGACTCAAGAGACCCAGTACTTC.

This sequence joins TRBV3-1 (or the pseudogene TRBV3-2) and TRBJ1-6, with 9 bases matching TRBD1. The CDR3 spans 13 residues. Trimming took 10 bases from V and 4 from J; bases not matched to a gene: 2. The germline V gene encodes CDR1 LGHDT and CDR2 YNNKEL (reference sequence). CDR3 region: CAIGQGYNSPLHF. In DNA form, the CDR3 reads TGTGCCATCGGACAGGGGTATAATTCACCCCTCCACTTT.